Listed here are 29 T cell receptor beta chains from one sample, sequenced in a study of blood T cell repertoires in COVID-19. Sequencing was performed with immunoSEQ multiplex PCR; in TCRdb, only in-frame clones are kept and a portion is missing. This sample yields some 340,000 clones, of which 70% to 90% are seen a single time; over 4% belongs to the top ten. The source material was PBMCs or T cells enriched from blood (not recorded which). The receptors originated from a woman aged 25-40 years who had recovered from COVID-19.

The CDR3 DNA follows: TGCAGCGTTGAGCGGGGATCTAACTATGGCTACACCTTC. This codes for CSVERGSNYGYTF. The chain joins TRBV29-1 to TRBJ1-2; D unresolved. From germline, CDR1 is SQVTM and CDR2 ANQGSEA. V lost 3 bases and J lost 0, with 8 bases in between. This CDR3 contains 13 residues.

V is TRBV29-1 and J is TRBJ2-1; 7 bases line up with TRBD2. Germline assignment: CDR1 SQVTM and CDR2 ANQGSEA. The CDR3 is made up of 15 amino acids. After removal of 3 bases from V and 0 bases from J, the junction contained 5 bases not matched to a gene. Written as DNA, the CDR3 is TGCAGCGTTGATGGGGGGGAGATCTCCTACAATGAGCAGTTCTTC. Translated: CSVDGGEISYNEQFF.

The rearrangement joins TRBV3-1 (or the pseudogene TRBV3-2) to TRBJ2-1, with 8 nucleotides matching TRBD2. The CDR3 is made up of 12 amino acids. Trimming at V came to 7 bases and at J to 10 bases, leaving 6 bases not matched to a gene. Germline loops: CDR1 LGHDT, CDR2 YNNKEL (reference sequence). The CDR3 sequence: CASKASGGEQFF. The CDR3 region has the DNA TGTGCCAGCAAGGCGAGCGGGGGAGAGCAGTTCTTC.

The V gene is TRBV12-3 or TRBV12-4, the J gene TRBJ2-1; D gene uncertain. V lost 2 bases to trimming and J lost 6 bases, with 5 bases between them. The length of the CDR3 is 12 residues. CDR3 DNA sequence: TGTGCCAGCAGTTTAACGGGCAATGAGCAGTTCTTC. Translation gives CASSLTGNEQFF.

The chain uses TRBV18 and TRBJ1-6, with a possible D match to TRBD1 (5 bases). Trimming stripped 2 bases from V and 9 bases from J, with 17 bases between. Looked up from germline, CDR1 is KGHSH and CDR2 is LQKENI. This CDR3 region has 16 residues. CDR3 protein: CASSPGAAILLSPLHF. CDR3 nucleotide sequence: TGTGCCAGCTCACCAGGGGCGGCGATCCTCCTTTCACCCCTCCACTTT.

This sequence joins TRBV15 and TRBJ1-4; no clear D. This CDR3 region has 16 residues. V shed 0 bases and J shed 8 bases, with 16 bases lying between them. In germline, CDR1 is LNHNV, CDR2 YYDKDF (reference sequence). The chain's CDR3 is CATSRDLRHQVEKLFF. The CDR3 DNA reads TGTGCCACCAGCAGAGATCTTCGGCATCAGGTGGAAAAACTGTTTTTT.

Worth noting for this clone: One end of the junction varies from germline; a read error may be responsible. This CDR3 reads CAWSVTRVETTIF. The CDR3 nucleotides are TGTGCCTGGAGTGTCACGCGGGTTGAGACGACTATCTTT. V usage is TRBV30 and J usage is TRBJ1-1; unclear D gene. Looked up from germline, CDR1 is GTSNPN and CDR2 is SVGIG (reference sequence). The CDR3 spans 13 residues.

J is TRBJ1-2 and V is TRBV6-1; D remains unclear. CDR1 is MNHNS, CDR2 SASEGT, per germline. The CDR3 consists of 13 residues. Trimming stripped 2 bases from V and 8 bases from J, with 12 bases between. The CDR3: CASSELPEVGYTF. DNA of the CDR3: TGTGCCAGCAGTGAACTACCTGAAGTAGGCTACACCTTC.

This chain uses TRBV28 with TRBJ2-7, with D tentatively TRBD1 (5 bases). The CDR3 spans 12 residues. The V gene lost 5 bases and the J gene lost 11 bases, with 16 bases spanning the gap. The V gene's germline CDR1 is MDHEN and CDR2 SYDVKM. CDR3 region: CASSLARQPEYF. The CDR3 nucleotides are TGTGCCAGCAGTCTGGCGCGACAGCCGGAGTACTTC.

The chain is built from TRBV19 and TRBJ1-2; 8 nucleotides agree with TRBD1. Germline V gives CDR1 LNHDA, CDR2 SQIVND (reference sequence). V lost 5 bases, J lost 0 bases, and 8 bases stayed unmatched. This CDR3 region has 16 residues. CDR3 sequence reads: CASSVPYRGSNYGYTF. Here the CDR3 DNA reads TGTGCCAGTAGTGTCCCCTACAGGGGGTCTAACTATGGCTACACCTTC.

The chain links TRBV11-2 to TRBJ2-5, with 7 bases fitting TRBD2. Trimming removed 1 base from V and 4 bases from J; junction bases left unmatched: 6. The CDR3 is 15 amino acids. Germline assignment: CDR1 SGHAT and CDR2 FQNNGV. The CDR3 spells CASSLGGTIVETQYF. The CDR3 DNA is TGTGCCAGCAGCTTAGGTGGGACTATAGTAGAGACCCAGTACTTC.

This clone was recorded only once. The chain's CDR3 is CASSSTRTGSTEAFF. DNA for the CDR3: TGTGCCAGCAGCAGCACTCGGACAGGGAGCACTGAAGCTTTCTTT. The gene calls are TRBV7-2 and TRBJ1-1, with 8 bases matching TRBD1. The V segment lost 5 bases and the J segment 4 bases; nucleotides outside the gene matches: 9. The V gene's germline CDR1 is SGHTA and CDR2 FQGNSA. The CDR3 length is 15 residues.

This chain links TRBV6-9 with TRBJ2-7; 7 bases agree with TRBD1. CDR3 length: 15 residues. The junction had 8 bases not matched to a gene; V was cut back by 4 bases and J by 2 bases. In germline, CDR1 is MNHGY, CDR2 SVAAGI. DNA of the CDR3: TGTGCCAGCAGTTTCGGGACAGCCGAAACCTACGAGCAGTACTTC. It specifies CASSFGTAETYEQYF.

The chain joins TRBV6-5 to TRBJ1-2, with TRBD1 matching over 8 bases. The CDR3 runs 14 residues. Germline V gene data show CDR1 as MNHEY and CDR2 as SVGAGI. Trimming cost V 0 bases and J 8 bases; bases outside gene matches: 5. The CDR3, as DNA: TGTGCCAGCAGTTACTCGCCACAGGGGGAGGGCTACACCTTC. Translating gives CASSYSPQGEGYTF.

V usage is TRBV9 and J usage is TRBJ1-2, with TRBD1 identical over 10 bases. CDR3 length equals 15 residues. The V segment lost 0 bases and the J segment 2 bases; nucleotides outside the gene matches: 1. Looked up from germline, CDR1 is SGDLS and CDR2 is YYNGEE. CDR3 sequence: CASSVEGQGNYGYTF. CDR3 in DNA: TGTGCCAGCAGCGTAGAGGGACAGGGGAACTATGGCTACACCTTC. The full variable domain, with the rest looked up from reference TRBV9 and TRBJ1-2, is DSGVTQTPKHLITATGQRVTLRCSPRSGDLSVYWYQQSLDQGLQFLIQYYNGEERAKGNILERFSAQQFPDLHSELNLSSLELGDSALYFCASSVEGQGNYGYTFGSGTRLTVV.

This chain connects TRBV29-1 to TRBJ2-2; D possibly corresponds to TRBD1 (5 bases). Trimming took 6 bases from V and 0 from J, leaving 14 bases between them. The CDR3 consists of 15 residues. Germline-derived CDR1 and CDR2 are SQVTM and ANQGSEA. The CDR3 DNA follows: TGCAGCGTGGCAGGAGACAGCGCGAACACCGGGGAGCTGTTTTTT. It translates to CSVAGDSANTGELFF.

This clone has only one observation. This CDR3 is CASSSPSGFRGQPQHF. CDR3 DNA sequence: TGTGCCAGCAGTTCCCCGTCGGGGTTCCGAGGGCAGCCCCAGCATTTT. V usage is TRBV28 and J usage is TRBJ1-5; D is uncertain. The CDR3 spans 16 residues. Germline CDR1 and CDR2: MDHEN and SYDVKM. V was clipped by 4 bases and J by 7 bases, with 20 bases between them.

The chain's CDR3 is CASSLLQDTEAFF. The CDR3 region has the DNA TGTGCCAGCAGCCTGCTACAGGACACTGAAGCTTTCTTT. The rearrangement uses TRBV6-2 or TRBV6-3 and TRBJ1-1, with D perhaps TRBD1 (5 bases). The length of the CDR3 is 13 residues. Trimming stripped 6 bases from V and 3 bases from J, with 11 bases between. Germline V CDR1 and CDR2: MNHEY, SVGEGT.

The chain couples TRBV6-1 to TRBJ2-1; TRBD2 matches at 12 bases. Germline V lookup: CDR1 MNHNS, CDR2 SASEGT. The length of the CDR3 is 18 residues. V shed 2 bases, J shed 0 bases, and the junction held 5 bases outside the gene matches. In DNA, the CDR3 is TGTGCCAGCAGTGAAAGGACTAGCGGGGTTTTCTCCTACAATGAGCAGTTCTTC. This encodes CASSERTSGVFSYNEQFF.

The V call is TRBV5-4, the J call TRBJ2-7; 8 positions match TRBD2. The CDR3 totals 16 residues. Germline loops: CDR1 SGHNT, CDR2 YYREEE (reference sequence). The V segment lost 1 base and the J segment 4 bases; nucleotides outside the gene matches: 10. The CDR3 region is CASSLSGGTIQYEQYF. Here the CDR3 DNA reads TGTGCCAGCAGCTTGTCGGGGGGGACAATACAGTACGAGCAGTACTTC.

V and J are TRBV5-1 and TRBJ1-1; TRBD1 agrees at 9 bases. Trimming removed 3 bases from V and 11 bases from J; junction bases left unmatched: 17. The CDR3 length is 16 residues. Germline V gives CDR1 SGHRS, CDR2 YFSETQ. DNA of the CDR3: TGCGCCAGCAGCTCGGGACAGGGTGGGCGAGCGAGTTCGGCTTTCTTT. This sequence encodes CASSSGQGGRASSAFF. Variable domain in full (rest from reference TRBV5-1 and TRBJ1-1): KAGVTQTPRYLIKTRGQQVTLSCSPISGHRSVSWYQQTPGQGLQFLFEYFSETQRNKGNFPGRFSGRQFSNSRSEMNVSTLELGDSALYLCASSSGQGGRASSAFFGQGTRLTVV.

The gene calls are TRBV10-3 and TRBJ1-1; D is unresolved. The CDR3 sequence is 12 residues long. CDR1 is ENHRY and CDR2 is SYGVKD in the germline V gene. V dropped 4 bases and J dropped 2 bases, with 5 bases sitting between them. The CDR3 bases are TGTGCCATCAGTGGCGATAACACTGAAGCTTTCTTT. Translated: CAISGDNTEAFF.

The rearrangement joins TRBV19 to TRBJ1-1; the D gene is possibly TRBD1 (6 bases). This CDR3 comprises 17 residues. V was clipped by 0 bases and J by 0 bases, with 14 bases between them. CDR1 LNHDA and CDR2 SQIVND come from the germline V gene (reference sequence). Here the CDR3 reads CASSIEVLGGLNTEAFF. In DNA, the CDR3 is TGTGCCAGTAGTATAGAGGTCTTGGGGGGGCTGAACACTGAAGCTTTCTTT.

The V gene is TRBV5-1, the J gene TRBJ1-1; weak D call: TRBD1 (6 bases). CDR3 size: 13 residues. Deletions cut 2 bases from V and 6 bases from J, with 11 bases between. Germline V gene sequence: CDR1 SGHRS, CDR2 YFSETQ. The CDR3 is CASSLGQKSEAFF. Written as DNA, the CDR3 is TGCGCCAGCAGCTTAGGACAGAAGTCTGAAGCTTTCTTT.

This chain joins TRBV10-3 and TRBJ1-2; a weak D match, TRBD1 (6 bases). Trimming removed 5 bases at V and 4 bases at J, with 17 bases between. The CDR3 consists of 15 residues. Germline CDR1 ENHRY, CDR2 SYGVKD. CDR3 DNA sequence: TGTGCCATCAGTTCAACTACCGACAGGCTCTATGGCTACACCTTC. Translating it yields CAISSTTDRLYGYTF.

This clone appeared a single time. The chain's CDR3 is CASSLGPGGETQYF. Here the CDR3 DNA reads TGCGCCAGCAGCTTAGGGCCGGGGGGAGAGACCCAGTACTTC. The chain combines TRBV5-1 with TRBJ2-5; 7 bases align to TRBD2. V lost 2 bases to trimming and J lost 4 bases; unmatched junction nucleotides: 5. From germline, CDR1 is SGHRS and CDR2 YFSETQ. This CDR3 is built from 14 residues. The full variable domain, rest sourced from reference TRBV5-1 and TRBJ2-5, is KAGVTQTPRYLIKTRGQQVTLSCSPISGHRSVSWYQQTPGQGLQFLFEYFSETQRNKGNFPGRFSGRQFSNSRSEMNVSTLELGDSALYLCASSLGPGGETQYFGPGTRLLVL.

Regarding this clone: Other DNA variants within this sample encode the same CDR3. This rearrangement joins TRBV5-4 to TRBJ1-4; TRBD1 matches 9 bases. In germline, CDR1 is SGHNT, CDR2 YYREEE (reference sequence). This CDR3 has 14 residues. V trimming: 3 bases; J trimming: 6 bases; junction bases outside the gene matches: 3. This CDR3 is CASSSRQGDEKLFF. The CDR3 region has the DNA TGTGCCAGCAGCTCACGACAGGGGGATGAAAAACTGTTTTTT.

The V gene is TRBV13, the J gene TRBJ2-7; 8 bases map to TRBD1. CDR1 is PRHDT, CDR2 FYEKMQ, per germline (reference sequence). Unmatched junction bases numbered 4, after V lost 3 bases and J lost 9 bases. This CDR3 comprises 12 residues. CDR3 loop: CASSLQGAGQYF. CDR3 DNA sequence: TGTGCCAGCAGCTTGCAGGGGGCGGGGCAGTACTTC.

This clone occurred once. V usage is TRBV7-8 and J usage is TRBJ2-3; D is unclear. This CDR3 is built from 16 residues. CDR1 SGHVS and CDR2 FQNEAQ come from the germline V gene. Trimming stripped 5 bases from V and 2 bases from J, with 17 bases between. The CDR3 protein is CASSPRGALPTDTQYF. The CDR3 DNA follows: TGTGCCAGCAGCCCGCGAGGCGCCCTCCCCACAGATACGCAGTATTTT. The whole variable domain, remainder taken from reference TRBV7-8 and TRBJ2-3, is GAGVSQSPRYKVAKRGQDVALRCDPISGHVSLFWYQQALGQGPEFLTYFQNEAQLDKSGLPSDRFFAERPEGSVSTLKIQRTQQEDSAVYLCASSPRGALPTDTQYFGPGTRLTVL.